Below, 18 T cell receptor beta chains from the same sample are listed, as sequenced in a study of liver allograft versus peripheral blood T cells. As for the study in general: Liver transplant recipients had T cell receptor repertoires compared between transplanted liver and peripheral blood.

MiXCR, run by TCRdb on the reads, gives a single entry per CDR3 protein. The table includes 3,000 to 4,500 distinct CDR3 sequences, 16% detected once. These receptors all stem from a human patient who had a liver transplant. Some T cells may be provided by the graft donor.

This clonotype ranks as medium-sized. The chain has TRBV7-9 and TRBJ1-1; 7 bases agree with TRBD1. After removal of 8 bases from V and 8 bases from J, the junction contained 26 bases not matched to a gene. Germline assignment: CDR1 SEHNR and CDR2 FQNEAQ (reference sequence). The CDR3 totals 18 residues. The CDR3 sequence: CASGQTPSKTGQGLEAFF. The CDR3 nucleotides read TGTGCCAGCGGCCAAACTCCCTCGAAGACAGGGCAAGGGTTAGAAGCTTTCTTT.

The genes are TRBV20-1 and TRBJ1-2; tentative D call: TRBD1 (5 bases). Per germline, CDR1 DFQATT and CDR2 SNEGSKA (reference sequence). The CDR3 extends over 11 amino acids. V was clipped by 4 bases and J by 7 bases, with 10 bases between them. The CDR3 region is CSATGRGGYTF. The DNA for the CDR3 is TGCAGTGCTACAGGGCGGGGTGGCTACACCTTC.

V usage is TRBV18 and J usage is TRBJ2-5; 12 bases are a match to TRBD2. CDR1 KGHSH and CDR2 LQKENI come from the germline V gene. V was clipped by 2 bases and J by 8 bases; unmatched bases: 3. This CDR3 has 14 amino acids. In DNA form, the CDR3 reads TGTGCCAGCTCACCAAGACTAGCGGGAGAAACCCAGTACTTC. Amino acids: CASSPRLAGETQYF. The full variable domain, its missing parts supplied by reference TRBV18 and TRBJ2-5, is NAGVMQNPRHLVRRRGQEARLRCSPMKGHSHVYWYRQLPEEGLKFMVYLQKENIIDESGMPKERFSAEFPKEGPSILRIQQVVRGDSAAYFCASSPRLAGETQYFGPGTRLLVL.

The V and J genes are TRBV20-1 and TRBJ2-5; maybe TRBD2 (7 bases). The V and J ends lost 6 bases and 7 bases respectively, with 15 bases between them. The germline gives CDR1 DFQATT, CDR2 SNEGSKA (reference sequence). This CDR3 region has 12 residues. The CDR3 loop is CSAIGGAGTQYF. Written as DNA, the CDR3 is TGCAGTGCGATAGGGGGGGCCGGGACCCAGTACTTC.

J is TRBJ1-1 and V is TRBV20-1; D gene uncertain. The CDR3 extends over 12 amino acids. With 6 bases removed from V and 0 bases from J, the gap between germline ends came to 8 bases. In germline, CDR1 is DFQATT, CDR2 SNEGSKA (reference sequence). CDR3 nucleotide sequence: TGCAGTGCCCGATCTATGAACACTGAAGCTTTCTTT. This sequence encodes CSARSMNTEAFF.

In this sample, this clonotype is medium-sized. J is TRBJ1-1 and V is TRBV10-3, with D perhaps TRBD1 (5 bases). There are 13 residues in the CDR3. The germline V and J ends were trimmed by 2 bases and 1 base, with 5 bases remaining between them. The germline CDR1 and CDR2 sequences are ENHRY and SYGVKD. CDR3 in DNA: TGTGCCATCAGTGAGACAGGGAACACTGAAGCTTTCTTT. It translates to CAISETGNTEAFF.

Notes on this clonotype: With a much larger clone just one base away, this may be a read error. The V gene is TRBV5-6, the J gene TRBJ1-1, with 8 bases matching TRBD1. V dropped 4 bases and J dropped 5; count of bases not matched to a gene: 10. The CDR3 runs 15 residues. The germline V gene has CDR1 SGHDT and CDR2 YYEEEE. CDR3 sequence reads: CASSRGTGMTTEAFF. CDR3 in DNA: TGTGCCAGCAGCCGCGGGACAGGCATGACGACTGAAGCTTTCTTT.

A word on this clonotype: The likely explanation is a read error, given a far larger clone one base away. This chain links TRBV6-6 with TRBJ1-2; D ambiguous. This CDR3 region has 12 residues. From germline, CDR1 is MNHNY and CDR2 SVGAGI (reference sequence). For the CDR3, the DNA is TGTGCCAGCGGTTACTCGGACTATGGCTACACCTTC. Protein sequence: CASGYSDYGYTF.

This clonotype was seen a handful of times. The V and J genes are TRBV10-1 and TRBJ1-1; D not certain. The CDR3 loop spans 15 amino acids. The germline CDR1 and CDR2 sequences are WNHNN and SYGVQD (reference sequence). Between the trimmed V and J ends, which lost 4 bases and 1 base, there was a span of 13 bases. The CDR3: CASSGGAKGNTEAFF. The CDR3 nucleotides read TGCGCCAGCAGTGGTGGAGCCAAAGGGAACACTGAAGCTTTCTTT.

Sample share makes this clonotype medium-sized. The J gene is TRBJ1-1, the V gene TRBV7-2, with D unresolved. Trimming stripped 3 bases from V and 1 base from J, with 15 bases between. The CDR3 loop spans 16 amino acids. The germline CDR1 and CDR2 sequences are SGHTA and FQGNSA. CDR3 sequence: CASSFGVGRANTEAFF. CDR3 in DNA: TGTGCCAGCAGCTTTGGGGTGGGAAGGGCGAACACTGAAGCTTTCTTT.

This rearrangement joins TRBV11-2 to TRBJ1-1, with D tentatively TRBD1 (5 bases). V was cut by 0 bases and J by 3 bases, with 14 bases left in between. Germline CDR1 reads SGHAT; CDR2 reads FQNNGV. This CDR3 contains 16 residues. CDR3 in amino acids: CASSLEGRGWHTEAFF. In DNA form, the CDR3 reads TGTGCCAGCAGCTTAGAAGGAAGGGGATGGCACACTGAAGCTTTCTTT.

This clonotype is deemed medium-sized. The chain joins TRBV7-9 to TRBJ1-1; D gene unclear. The CDR3 length is 15 residues. V dropped 1 base and J dropped 0 bases, with 9 bases sitting between them. CDR1 SEHNR and CDR2 FQNEAQ come from the germline V gene (reference sequence). In DNA form, the CDR3 reads TGTGCCAGCAGCTTAGGACCGATCATGAACACTGAAGCTTTCTTT. Encoded protein: CASSLGPIMNTEAFF.

This clonotype is medium-sized (0.01 to 0.1%). The chain recombines TRBV7-9 with TRBJ1-5; D gene ambiguous. CDR3 length equals 14 residues. V was pared by 1 base and J by 3 bases, with 7 bases between. The germline V gene encodes CDR1 SEHNR and CDR2 FQNEAQ (reference sequence). The chain's CDR3 is CASSLGRTNQPQHF. In nucleotides, the CDR3 is TGTGCCAGCAGCTTAGGGCGGACCAATCAGCCCCAGCATTTT.

A word on this clonotype: With a far larger clone one base away, a read error is the likely cause. This rearrangement joins TRBV10-3 to TRBJ2-1, with 10 bases that match TRBD2. J was trimmed by 8 bases and V by 3 bases; bases with no gene match: 4. The CDR3 has 14 amino acids. Germline V gene data show CDR1 as ENHRY and CDR2 as SYGVKD. The CDR3 sequence: CAISEPSGGDEQFF. DNA for the CDR3: TGTGCCATCAGTGAACCCAGCGGGGGGGATGAGCAGTTCTTC.

This clonotype is deemed medium-sized. The chain is built from TRBV11-3 and TRBJ1-3; D perhaps matches TRBD1 (5 bases). This CDR3 has 14 amino acids. Germline V gene lookup returns CDR1 SGHNT and CDR2 YENEEA. V was clipped by 3 bases and J by 2 bases, with 8 bases between them. CDR3 sequence reads: CASSLGGAGNTIYF. CDR3 DNA: TGTGCCAGCAGCTTGGGGGGGGCTGGAAACACCATATATTTT.

Within the sample, this clonotype is medium-sized. This sequence joins TRBV7-9 and TRBJ1-1; D possibly corresponds to TRBD1 (6 bases). The CDR3 contains 15 residues. CDR1 and CDR2 from the germline V gene are SEHNR and FQNEAQ (reference sequence). Trimming cost V 5 bases and J 4 bases, with 17 bases left between them. CDR3 nucleotide sequence: TGTGCCAGCAGCGCCATGGGGGGCGAGGGCACTGAAGCTTTCTTT. Translating it yields CASSAMGGEGTEAFF.

This clonotype is labeled as medium-sized. The V gene is TRBV7-9, the J gene TRBJ1-4; D call uncertain. The V end was cut by 1 base, the J end by 0 bases, with 9 bases between. Germline V gene data show CDR1 as SEHNR and CDR2 as FQNEAQ (reference sequence). This CDR3 has 16 residues. The CDR3 region is CASSLGGVSTNEKLFF. DNA for the CDR3: TGTGCCAGCAGCTTAGGGGGTGTCTCAACTAATGAAAAACTGTTTTTT.

By share, this clonotype counts as medium-sized (0.01 to 0.1%). J is TRBJ1-1 and V is TRBV27; D remains unclear. The CDR3 totals 15 residues. V lost 3 bases and J 0 bases, leaving 11 bases between the germline ends. Germline CDR1 MNHEY, CDR2 SMNVEV (reference sequence). This chain's CDR3 is CASSFAGRMNTEAFF. The DNA for the CDR3 is TGTGCCAGCAGTTTCGCAGGAAGGATGAACACTGAAGCTTTCTTT.